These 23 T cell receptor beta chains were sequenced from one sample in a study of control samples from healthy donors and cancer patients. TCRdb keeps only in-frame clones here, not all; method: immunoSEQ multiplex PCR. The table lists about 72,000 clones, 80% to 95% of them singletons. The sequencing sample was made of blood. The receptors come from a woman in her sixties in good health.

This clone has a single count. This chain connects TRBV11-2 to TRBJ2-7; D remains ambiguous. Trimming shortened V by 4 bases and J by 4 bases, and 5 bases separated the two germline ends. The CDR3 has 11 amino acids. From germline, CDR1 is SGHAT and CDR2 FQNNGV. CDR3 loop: CASSYDYEQYF. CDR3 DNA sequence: TGTGCCAGCAGCTACGATTACGAGCAGTACTTC.

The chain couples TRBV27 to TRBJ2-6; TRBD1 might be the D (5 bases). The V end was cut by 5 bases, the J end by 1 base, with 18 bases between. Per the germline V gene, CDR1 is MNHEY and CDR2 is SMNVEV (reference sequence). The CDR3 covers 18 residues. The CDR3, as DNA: TGTGCCAGCAGTCCCCTGGACATATTCAGATCTGGGGCCAACGTCCTGACTTTC. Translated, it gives CASSPLDIFRSGANVLTF.

The CDR3 nucleotides read TGTGCCAGCAGCCTCGGGACAGGGGGCATGAATGAAAAACTGTTTTTT. The encoded protein is CASSLGTGGMNEKLFF. The chain combines TRBV7-9 with TRBJ1-4; 12 bases line up with TRBD1. This CDR3 comprises 16 residues. CDR1 SEHNR and CDR2 FQNEAQ come from the germline V gene (reference sequence). Trimming at V came to 5 bases and at J to 5 bases, leaving 6 bases not matched to a gene.

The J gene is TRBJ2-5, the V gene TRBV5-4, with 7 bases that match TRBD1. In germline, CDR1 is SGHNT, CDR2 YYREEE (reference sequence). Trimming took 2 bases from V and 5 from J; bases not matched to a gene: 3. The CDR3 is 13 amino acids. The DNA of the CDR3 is TGTGCCAGCAGCTTAACAGGGGTGGAGACCCAGTACTTC. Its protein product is CASSLTGVETQYF. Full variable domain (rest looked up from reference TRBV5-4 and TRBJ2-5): ETGVTQSPTHLIKTRGQQVTLRCSSQSGHNTVSWYQQALGQGPQFIFQYYREEENGRGNFPPRFSGLQFPNYSSELNVNALELDDSALYLCASSLTGVETQYFGPGTRLLVL.

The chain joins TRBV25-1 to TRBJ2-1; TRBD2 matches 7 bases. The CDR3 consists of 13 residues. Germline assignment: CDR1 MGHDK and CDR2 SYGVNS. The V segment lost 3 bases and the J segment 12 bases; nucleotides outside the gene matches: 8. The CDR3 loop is CASSDREALGQFF. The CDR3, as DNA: TGTGCCAGCAGTGATCGGGAGGCTTTGGGGCAGTTCTTC.

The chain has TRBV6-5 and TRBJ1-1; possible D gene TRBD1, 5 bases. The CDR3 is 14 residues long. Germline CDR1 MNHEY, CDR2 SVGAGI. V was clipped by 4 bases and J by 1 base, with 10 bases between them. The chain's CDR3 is CASSSRGQNTEAFF. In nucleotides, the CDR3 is TGTGCCAGCAGTTCCCGTGGACAGAACACTGAAGCTTTCTTT.

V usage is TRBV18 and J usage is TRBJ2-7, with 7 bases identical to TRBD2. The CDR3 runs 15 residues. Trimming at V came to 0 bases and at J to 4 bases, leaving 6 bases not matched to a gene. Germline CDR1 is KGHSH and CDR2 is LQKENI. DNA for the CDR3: TGTGCCAGCTCACCACCGGGTGGGACTACTTACGAGCAGTACTTC. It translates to CASSPPGGTTYEQYF.

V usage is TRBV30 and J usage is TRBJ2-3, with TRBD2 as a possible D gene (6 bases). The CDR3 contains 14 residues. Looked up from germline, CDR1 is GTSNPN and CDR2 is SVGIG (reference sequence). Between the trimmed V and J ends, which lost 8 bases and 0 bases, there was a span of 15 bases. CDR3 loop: CALTSGTSTDTQYF. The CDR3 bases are TGTGCCCTGACTTCGGGGACTAGCACAGATACGCAGTATTTT.

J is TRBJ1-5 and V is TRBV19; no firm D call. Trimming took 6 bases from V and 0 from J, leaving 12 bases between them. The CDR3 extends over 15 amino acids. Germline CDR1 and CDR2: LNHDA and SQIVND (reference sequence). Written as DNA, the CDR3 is TGTGCCAGTAGAAGGTCCAGCGGTAGCAATCAGCCCCAGCATTTT. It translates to CASRRSSGSNQPQHF.

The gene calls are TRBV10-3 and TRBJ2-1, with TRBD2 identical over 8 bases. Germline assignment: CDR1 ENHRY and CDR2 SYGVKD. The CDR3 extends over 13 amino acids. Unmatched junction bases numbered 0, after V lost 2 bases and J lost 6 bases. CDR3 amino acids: CAISEGTSNEQFF. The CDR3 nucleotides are TGTGCCATCAGTGAGGGGACTAGCAATGAGCAGTTCTTC.

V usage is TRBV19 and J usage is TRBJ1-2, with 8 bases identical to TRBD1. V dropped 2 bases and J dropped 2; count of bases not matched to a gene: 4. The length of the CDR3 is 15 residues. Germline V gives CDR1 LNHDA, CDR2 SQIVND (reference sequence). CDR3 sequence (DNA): TGTGCCAGTAGTATAACCCAGGGGGCGAACTATGGCTACACCTTC. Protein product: CASSITQGANYGYTF.

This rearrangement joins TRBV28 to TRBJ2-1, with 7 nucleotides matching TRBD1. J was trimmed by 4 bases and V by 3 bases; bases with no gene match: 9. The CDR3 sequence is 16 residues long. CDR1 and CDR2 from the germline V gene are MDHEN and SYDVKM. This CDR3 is CASSFGPGQTYNEQFF. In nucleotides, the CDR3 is TGTGCCAGCAGTTTCGGCCCGGGACAGACTTACAATGAGCAGTTCTTC.

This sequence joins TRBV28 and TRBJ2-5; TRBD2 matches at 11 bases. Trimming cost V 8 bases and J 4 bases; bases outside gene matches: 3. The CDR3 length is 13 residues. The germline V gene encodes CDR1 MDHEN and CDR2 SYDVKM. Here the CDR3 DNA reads TGTGCCAGCTTAACTAGCGGGGGAGAGACCCAGTACTTC. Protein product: CASLTSGGETQYF.

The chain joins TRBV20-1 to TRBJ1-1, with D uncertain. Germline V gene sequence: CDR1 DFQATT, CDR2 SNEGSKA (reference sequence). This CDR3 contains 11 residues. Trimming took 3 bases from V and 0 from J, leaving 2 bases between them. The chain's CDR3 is CSARMNTEAFF. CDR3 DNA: TGCAGTGCTAGGATGAACACTGAAGCTTTCTTT.

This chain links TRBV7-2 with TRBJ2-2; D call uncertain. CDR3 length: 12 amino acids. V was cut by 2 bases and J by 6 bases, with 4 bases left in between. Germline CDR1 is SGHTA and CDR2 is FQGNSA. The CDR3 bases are TGTGCCAGCAGCTTATTTCCCGGGGAGCTGTTTTTT. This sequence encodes CASSLFPGELFF.

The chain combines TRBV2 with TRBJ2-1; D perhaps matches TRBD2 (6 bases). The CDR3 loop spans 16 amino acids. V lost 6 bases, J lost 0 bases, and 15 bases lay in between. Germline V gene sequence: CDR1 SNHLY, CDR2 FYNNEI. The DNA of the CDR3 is TGTGCCAGCAGCCACGGGAGATCGGGCTCCTACAATGAGCAGTTCTTC. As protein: CASSHGRSGSYNEQFF. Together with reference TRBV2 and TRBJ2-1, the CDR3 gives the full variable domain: EPEVTQTPSHQVTQMGQEVILRCVPISNHLYFYWYRQILGQKVEFLVSFYNNEISEKSEIFDDQFSVERPDGSNFTLKIRSTKLEDSAMYFCASSHGRSGSYNEQFFGPGTRLTVL.

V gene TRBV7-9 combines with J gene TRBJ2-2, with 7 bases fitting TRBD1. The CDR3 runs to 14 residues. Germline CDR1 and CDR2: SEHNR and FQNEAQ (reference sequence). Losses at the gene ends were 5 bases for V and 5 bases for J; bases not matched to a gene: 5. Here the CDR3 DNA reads TGTGCCAGCAGCCCAAGACAGGGAACCGGGGAGCTGTTTTTT. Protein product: CASSPRQGTGELFF.

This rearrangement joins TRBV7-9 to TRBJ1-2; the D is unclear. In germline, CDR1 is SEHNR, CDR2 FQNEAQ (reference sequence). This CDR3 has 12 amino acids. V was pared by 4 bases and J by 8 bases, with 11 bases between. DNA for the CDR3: TGTGCCAGCAGCTCGGGTCCGTCGGGCTACACCTTC. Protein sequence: CASSSGPSGYTF.

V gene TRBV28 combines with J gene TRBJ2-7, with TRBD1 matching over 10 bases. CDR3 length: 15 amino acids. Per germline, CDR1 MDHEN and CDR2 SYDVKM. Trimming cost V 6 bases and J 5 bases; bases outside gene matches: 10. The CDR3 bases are TGTGCCAGCAGCCCCTCGGGACAGGGGAAACACGAGCAGTACTTC. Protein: CASSPSGQGKHEQYF.

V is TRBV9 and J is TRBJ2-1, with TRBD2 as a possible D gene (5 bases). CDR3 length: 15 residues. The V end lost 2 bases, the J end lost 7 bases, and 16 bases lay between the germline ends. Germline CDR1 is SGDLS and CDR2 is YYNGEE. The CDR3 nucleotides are TGTGCCAGCAGCGTCGGACTCTCTAGGGAGAATGAGCAGTTCTTC. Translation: CASSVGLSRENEQFF.

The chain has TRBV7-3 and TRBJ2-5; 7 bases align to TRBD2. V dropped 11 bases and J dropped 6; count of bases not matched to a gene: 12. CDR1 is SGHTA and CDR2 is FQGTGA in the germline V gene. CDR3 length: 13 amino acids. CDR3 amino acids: CACTAGPGKTQYF. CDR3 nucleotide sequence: TGTGCCTGCACAGCGGGACCCGGCAAGACCCAGTACTTC.

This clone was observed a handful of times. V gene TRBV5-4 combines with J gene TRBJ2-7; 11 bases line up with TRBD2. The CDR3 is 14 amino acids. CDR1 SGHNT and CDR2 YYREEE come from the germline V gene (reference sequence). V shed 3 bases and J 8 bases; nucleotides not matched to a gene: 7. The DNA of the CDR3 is TGTGCCAGCAGCTCCACTAGCGGGAGTCTTCAGCAGTACTTC. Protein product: CASSSTSGSLQQYF.

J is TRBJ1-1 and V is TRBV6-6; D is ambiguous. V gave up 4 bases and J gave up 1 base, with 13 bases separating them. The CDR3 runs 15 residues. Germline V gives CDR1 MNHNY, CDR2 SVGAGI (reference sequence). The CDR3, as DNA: TGTGCCAGCAGTTTTTCGGAAAAGCCGAACACTGAAGCTTTCTTT. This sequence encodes CASSFSEKPNTEAFF.